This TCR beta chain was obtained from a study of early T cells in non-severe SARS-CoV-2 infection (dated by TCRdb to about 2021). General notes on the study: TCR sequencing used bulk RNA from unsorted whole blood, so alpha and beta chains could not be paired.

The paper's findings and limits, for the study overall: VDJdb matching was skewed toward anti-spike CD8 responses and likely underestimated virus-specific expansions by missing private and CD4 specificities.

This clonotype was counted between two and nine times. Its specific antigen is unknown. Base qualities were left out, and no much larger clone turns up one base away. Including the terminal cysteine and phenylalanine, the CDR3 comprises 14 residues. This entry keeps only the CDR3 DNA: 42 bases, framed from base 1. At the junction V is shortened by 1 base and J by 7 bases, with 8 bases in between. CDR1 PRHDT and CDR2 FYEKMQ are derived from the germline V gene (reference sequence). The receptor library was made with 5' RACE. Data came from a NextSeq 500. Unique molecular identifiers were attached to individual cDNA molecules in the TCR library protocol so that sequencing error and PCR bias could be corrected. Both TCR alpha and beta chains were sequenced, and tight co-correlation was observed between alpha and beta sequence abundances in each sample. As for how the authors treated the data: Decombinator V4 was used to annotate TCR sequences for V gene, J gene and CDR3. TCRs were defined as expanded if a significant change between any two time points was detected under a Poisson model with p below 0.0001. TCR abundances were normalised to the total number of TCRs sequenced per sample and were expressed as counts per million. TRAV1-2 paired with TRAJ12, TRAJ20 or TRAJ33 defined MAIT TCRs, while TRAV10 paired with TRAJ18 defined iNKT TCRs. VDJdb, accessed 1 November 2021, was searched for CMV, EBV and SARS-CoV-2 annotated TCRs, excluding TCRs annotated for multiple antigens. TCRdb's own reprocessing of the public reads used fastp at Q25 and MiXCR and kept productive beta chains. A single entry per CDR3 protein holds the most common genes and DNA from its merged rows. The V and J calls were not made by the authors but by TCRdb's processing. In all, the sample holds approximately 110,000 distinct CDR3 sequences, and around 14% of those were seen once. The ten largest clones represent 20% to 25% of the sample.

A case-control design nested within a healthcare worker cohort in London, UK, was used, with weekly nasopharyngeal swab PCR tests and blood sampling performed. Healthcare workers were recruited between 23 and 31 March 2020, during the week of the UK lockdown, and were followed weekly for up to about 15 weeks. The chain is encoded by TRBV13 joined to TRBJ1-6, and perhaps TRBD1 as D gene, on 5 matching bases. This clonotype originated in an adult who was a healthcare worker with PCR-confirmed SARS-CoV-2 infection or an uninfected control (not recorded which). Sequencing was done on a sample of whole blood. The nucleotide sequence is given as TGTGCCAGCAGCTTAGTTGACAGCAATTCACCCCTCCACTTT. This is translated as CASSLVDSNSPLHF.